This T cell receptor beta chain was identified in a study of T cell changes during pregnancy in multiple sclerosis. Using immunoSEQ multiplex PCR, the repertoire was profiled, and TCRdb retains in-frame clones only, with some absent. The sample lists tens of thousands of clones; roughly nine tenths were seen once. CDR1 is SGHRS and CDR2 is YFSETQ in the germline V gene. The CDR3 length is 15 residues. V dropped 0 bases and J dropped 3; count of bases not matched to a gene: 6. The clonotype originates from a female donor with multiple sclerosis, enrolled in a pregnancy study. The input for sequencing was CD4+ T cells from peripheral blood mononuclear cells, taken after pregnancy. The V gene is TRBV5-1, the J gene TRBJ2-7, with 7 bases identical to TRBD2. Here the CDR3 DNA reads TGCGCCAGCAGCTTGGTGCTGGGGGGGGTCTACGAGCAGTACTTC. Translation: CASSLVLGGVYEQYF.